This T cell receptor beta chain was recovered during a study of T-cell reconstitution after alpha-beta-depleted transplantation in children. The CDR3 totals 13 residues. Trimming took 8 bases from V and 0 from J, leaving 9 bases between them. The germline CDR1 and CDR2 sequences are KGHDR and SFDVKD. Preparing the TCRbeta library involved the use of unique molecular identifiers. TCRdb processed the PCR reads anew with MiXCR; each CDR3 protein has one entry. The sample records about 500,000 distinct CDR3 sequences, about 33% being singletons. This sequence joins TRBV24-1 and TRBJ1-1; D unclear. Source: PBMCs from the stem cell graft donor, taken from the stem cell graft. The TCR originated in a human donor who donated a stem cell graft to a child with aplastic anemia. CDR3 protein: CATTESMNTEAFF. The CDR3 nucleotides read TGTGCCACCACAGAGAGTATGAACACTGAAGCTTTCTTT.